The entry below describes one TCR beta chain. What it binds is unknown. These data belong to a study of T cells in localized non-small cell lung cancer. The study, taken as a whole, reports: Across samples, adjacent lung featured a median roughly 50 of the top 100 tumor clones. Tumor trailed uninvolved adjacent lung in T cell clonality, which peaked there. Blood T cell density predicted longer survival; adjacent-lung clonality, shorter.

The data were produced by immunoSEQ multiplex PCR, yet TCRdb's version contains in-frame clones alone and is incomplete. The sample holds about 59,000 clones, about 89% seen once. The sequencing used peripheral blood, collected before any cancer treatment. This TCR was sampled from a man aged 40 to 70 with stage I lung adenocarcinoma.

CDR3: CASSLSQGFYGYTF. The CDR3 bases are TGTGCCAGCAGTTTATCCCAGGGCTTCTATGGCTACACCTTC. The genes are TRBV28 and TRBJ1-2, with D perhaps TRBD1 (5 bases). The CDR3 is 14 amino acids. In germline, CDR1 is MDHEN, CDR2 SYDVKM. V lost 1 base and J lost 4, with 10 bases in between.